The 10 T cell receptor beta chains below were found in one sample sequenced in a study of cytomegalovirus exposure and HLA in healthy donors. Produced via immunoSEQ multiplex PCR; TCRdb's table is partial and in-frame only. The sample holds some 170,000 clones; more than 75% are singletons and the top ten take roughly 1.5%. Sequenced: PBMCs. The source of these receptors is a woman aged 30 to 39 in good health and CMV-seronegative.

The chain employs TRBV19 and TRBJ2-6; TRBD1 might be the D (6 bases). The V end lost 6 bases, the J end lost 2 bases, and 11 bases lay between the germline ends. CDR3 size: 15 residues. CDR1 is LNHDA, CDR2 SQIVND, per germline (reference sequence). The CDR3 is CASSPTGPGANVLTF. CDR3 DNA sequence: TGTGCCAGTAGCCCGACAGGTCCTGGGGCCAACGTCCTGACTTTC.

This chain uses TRBV10-3 with TRBJ2-1, with 13 nucleotides matching TRBD2. The CDR3 is made up of 13 amino acids. After removal of 6 bases from V and 8 bases from J, the junction contained 1 base not matched to a gene. Germline V gene data show CDR1 as ENHRY and CDR2 as SYGVKD. CDR3 nucleotide sequence: TGTGCCATCAGCGGACTAGCGGGGGATGAGCAGTTCTTC. It specifies CAISGLAGDEQFF.

V usage is TRBV7-6 and J usage is TRBJ1-4; TRBD1 matches at 10 bases. Losses at the gene ends were 5 bases for V and 7 bases for J; bases not matched to a gene: 7. The CDR3 loop spans 15 amino acids. The germline gives CDR1 SGHVS, CDR2 FNYEAQ. The chain's CDR3 is CASSKGTGVTEKLFF. In DNA, the CDR3 is TGTGCCAGCAGCAAAGGGACAGGGGTTACTGAAAAACTGTTTTTT.

V and J are TRBV6-4 and TRBJ2-3; the match to TRBD2 covers 10 bases. The CDR3 loop spans 15 amino acids. Looked up from germline, CDR1 is MRHNA and CDR2 is SNTAGT. Trimming at V came to 4 bases and at J to 1 base, leaving 2 bases not matched to a gene. CDR3 amino acids: CASSAGTSGTDTQYF. The CDR3 bases are TGTGCCAGCAGTGCCGGGACTAGCGGCACAGATACGCAGTATTTT.

This clone showed up just once. The chain joins TRBV6-1 to TRBJ2-7; TRBD1 matches 10 bases. This CDR3 has 15 amino acids. Germline V gene lookup returns CDR1 MNHNS and CDR2 SASEGT. Trimming cost V 6 bases and J 4 bases; bases outside gene matches: 9. In nucleotides, the CDR3 is TGTGCCAGCAGGGCTTACCGGGACAGGGGATACGAGCAGTACTTC. Its translation: CASRAYRDRGYEQYF.

The chain employs TRBV5-1 and TRBJ1-1, with 7 bases identical to TRBD1. Germline-derived CDR1 and CDR2 are SGHRS and YFSETQ. The length of the CDR3 is 17 residues. V lost 1 base, J lost 0 bases, and 9 bases stayed unmatched. The CDR3 DNA is TGCGCCAGCAGCTTGAGGGCAGGGGGTGATATGAACACTGAAGCTTTCTTT. Amino acid sequence: CASSLRAGGDMNTEAFF. Filled out from reference TRBV5-1 and TRBJ1-1, the complete variable domain reads KAGVTQTPRYLIKTRGQQVTLSCSPISGHRSVSWYQQTPGQGLQFLFEYFSETQRNKGNFPGRFSGRQFSNSRSEMNVSTLELGDSALYLCASSLRAGGDMNTEAFFGQGTRLTVV.

The V gene is TRBV7-6, the J gene TRBJ2-1, with 7 bases aligning to TRBD1. The CDR3 contains 15 residues. J was trimmed by 2 bases and V by 2 bases; bases with no gene match: 3. CDR1 SGHVS and CDR2 FNYEAQ come from the germline V gene. The DNA of the CDR3 is TGTGCCAGCAGCTTATTCACAGGGGCCTACAATGAGCAGTTCTTC. Its protein is CASSLFTGAYNEQFF.

The rearrangement uses TRBV9 and TRBJ2-7, with D maybe TRBD1 (5 bases). CDR3 size: 15 residues. Germline V gives CDR1 SGDLS, CDR2 YYNGEE. Trimming pared 0 bases from V and 0 bases from J, leaving 10 bases between. The CDR3 DNA is TGTGCCAGCAGCGTAGACAGGTTCACCTCCTACGAGCAGTACTTC. Amino acid sequence: CASSVDRFTSYEQYF.

V usage is TRBV10-3 and J usage is TRBJ2-7; tentative D call: TRBD1 (6 bases). CDR1 is ENHRY and CDR2 is SYGVKD in the germline V gene. The CDR3 is 12 amino acids. V lost 11 bases and J 1 base, leaving 12 bases between the germline ends. CDR3 sequence (DNA): TGTGCCGCTTCGACAGGTTCCTACGAGCAGTACTTC. It is translated as CAASTGSYEQYF.

As to this clone: Other nucleotide sequences in the sample specify the same CDR3. The chain is built from TRBV6-1 and TRBJ1-5; the D gene is possibly TRBD1 (6 bases). CDR3 length: 14 residues. CDR1 is MNHNS, CDR2 SASEGT, per germline. V was clipped by 6 bases and J by 3 bases, with 12 bases between them. The CDR3 loop reads CASRRQGNNQPQHF. The CDR3 region has the DNA TGTGCCAGCAGAAGGCAGGGGAACAATCAGCCCCAGCATTTT.